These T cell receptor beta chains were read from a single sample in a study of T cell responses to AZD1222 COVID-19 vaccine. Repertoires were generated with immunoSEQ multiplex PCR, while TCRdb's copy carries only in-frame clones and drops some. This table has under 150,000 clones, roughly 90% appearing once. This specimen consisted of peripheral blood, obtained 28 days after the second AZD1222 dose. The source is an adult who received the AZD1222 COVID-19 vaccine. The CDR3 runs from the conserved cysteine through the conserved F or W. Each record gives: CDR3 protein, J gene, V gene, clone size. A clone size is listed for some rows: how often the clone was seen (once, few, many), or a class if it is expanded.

CASSLVAGTTYEQYF,TRBJ2-7,TRBV7-9,.
CASSQDRGGTAKNIQYF,TRBJ2-4,TRBV4-2,.
CASSLEGVSTEAFF,TRBJ1-1,TRBV6-5,.
CASSPGGVVNEQFF,TRBJ2-1,TRBV18,few
CASSRTSGSRHEQYF,TRBJ2-7,TRBV6-5,.
CASSLAPGGNTEAFF,TRBJ1-1,TRBV28,.
CASSGTGYNNEQFF,TRBJ2-1,TRBV19,.
CASSQEHGTSNEQFF,TRBJ2-1,TRBV4-3,.
CASSPSGDTEAFF,TRBJ1-1,TRBV23-1,.
CASSPGGNGANVLTF,TRBJ2-6,TRBV6-5,once
CASSPAGRNEQYF,TRBJ2-7,TRBV5-6,.
CATSRDPQDTQYF,TRBJ2-3,TRBV15,.
CASSDSFEAKNIQYF,TRBJ2-4,TRBV10-2,.
CASSLALNQPQHF,TRBJ1-5,TRBV12-3/TRBV12-4,.
CASSYGLAGGLYEQYF,TRBJ2-7,TRBV6-2/TRBV6-3,once
CASSSFRDLKQETQYF,TRBJ2-5,TRBV6-2/TRBV6-3,once
CASSQGAGEETQYF,TRBJ2-5,TRBV4-2,few
CAWGTTGGNTIYF,TRBJ1-3,TRBV30,.
CASSAGPVSTEAFF,TRBJ1-1,TRBV18,once
CASSYSKLRGNEKLFF,TRBJ1-4,TRBV6-2/TRBV6-3,.
CASSPGPARKGYTF,TRBJ1-2,TRBV11-2,.
CASSFQRGRGEQYF,TRBJ2-7,TRBV11-2,once
CAISDRQGVGGYTF,TRBJ1-2,TRBV10-3,once
CATSRGGEDTQYF,TRBJ2-3,TRBV24-1,.
CASSHPPYEQYF,TRBJ2-7,TRBV19,.
CASSEGPRTQYF,TRBJ2-5,TRBV6-1,few
CATRDGRSGNTIYF,TRBJ1-3,TRBV10-3,.
CPTATNEKLFF,TRBJ1-4,TRBV12-3/TRBV12-4,.
CASSSGQSQNYGYTF,TRBJ1-2,TRBV5-1,.
CASSDGGAGEDGYTF,TRBJ1-2,TRBV6-4,.
CATSPGTSGNADTQYF,TRBJ2-3,TRBV15,once
CASSDRGQATYEQYF,TRBJ2-7,TRBV6-1,.
CASVSEGVGTLNTEAFF,TRBJ1-1,TRBV10-1,.
CASSEEGVYYGYTF,TRBJ1-2,TRBV6-1,.
CASSSLTGFNTEAFF,TRBJ1-1,TRBV7-3,.
CASRSGVYEQYF,TRBJ2-7,TRBV28,.
CSVATDLLPGANVLTF,TRBJ2-6,TRBV29-1,.
CASSPGTRGGTQYF,TRBJ2-5,TRBV6-2/TRBV6-3,.
CASSSSYSPLHF,TRBJ1-6,TRBV6-2/TRBV6-3,.
CSASEGRGGEKLFF,TRBJ1-4,TRBV20-1,.
CASSVTGLGEQFF,TRBJ2-1,TRBV5-8,.
CSATWDIQYF,TRBJ2-4,TRBV20-1,.
CASAQGSSGANVLTF,TRBJ2-6,TRBV12-5,.
CSASPNYGYTF,TRBJ1-2,TRBV20-1,.
CASSVATGANTEAFF,TRBJ1-1,TRBV9,.
CASSLISPLNEQYF,TRBJ2-7,TRBV6-2/TRBV6-3,.
CASSAMTGDNSPLHF,TRBJ1-6,TRBV9,.
CAISGAPGLMNTEAFF,TRBJ1-1,TRBV10-3,.
CASSGIWGHEQYF,TRBJ2-7,TRBV19,.
CASSLAGAAREQYF,TRBJ2-7,TRBV7-2,.
CATGDRAKNIQYF,TRBJ2-4,TRBV19,.
CASSQRAGGEKLFF,TRBJ1-4,TRBV4-3,.